Below are 7 T cell receptor beta chains sequenced from a single sample in a study of CD8 T cells in Susac syndrome. cDNA came from roughly 0.53 to 1 ug RNA primed by random hexamers. TCRdb reprocessed the immunoSEQ multiplex PCR reads via MiXCR and lists one record per CDR3 protein. The data contain 250,000 to 300,000 distinct CDR3 sequences, about 88% of them singletons. The sample consisted of CD8+ T cells from PBMCs. The receptors come from a human donor with multiple sclerosis.

This chain links TRBV23-1 with TRBJ2-7; D is possibly TRBD2 (5 bases). TRBV23-1 is recorded as an ORF, its role being uncertain. V gave up 3 bases and J gave up 4 bases, with 13 bases separating them. The CDR3 sequence is 14 residues long. The CDR3 DNA reads as TGCGCCAGCAGTCAGCCCCCCCGGGGATACGAGCAGTACTTC. Amino acids: CASSQPPRGYEQYF.

This chain uses TRBV6-5 with TRBJ2-3; D unresolved. This CDR3 is built from 16 residues. V lost 2 bases and J 4 bases, leaving 16 bases between the germline ends. In germline, CDR1 is MNHEY, CDR2 SVGAGI. CDR3 sequence: CASSYGVDLVADTQYF. CDR3 in DNA: TGTGCCAGCAGTTACGGGGTCGACCTGGTGGCAGATACGCAGTATTTT.

This clonotype was detected a few times. The chain couples TRBV4-1 to TRBJ2-7; TRBD2 agrees at 7 bases. V lost 0 bases and J lost 2; bases outside the gene matches: 4. Per germline, CDR1 MGHRA and CDR2 YSYEKL. The CDR3 spans 15 residues. CDR3 sequence reads: CASSQEWEGPYEQYF. The CDR3 DNA reads TGCGCCAGCAGCCAAGAATGGGAGGGGCCCTACGAGCAGTACTTC.

The chain combines TRBV18 with TRBJ2-1, with 11 bases fitting TRBD2. Germline CDR1 reads KGHSH; CDR2 reads LQKENI. CDR3 length: 20 residues. The junction had 14 bases not matched to a gene; V was cut back by 4 bases and J by 0 bases. CDR3 region: CASSHTSLAGERFSYNEQFF. CDR3 coding DNA: TGTGCCAGCTCACATACCTCACTAGCGGGAGAACGATTCTCCTACAATGAGCAGTTCTTC.

The rearrangement links TRBV30 to TRBJ2-4; 11 bases align to TRBD1. The ends lost 4 bases at V and 9 bases at J; junction bases unmatched: 8. The CDR3 has 14 residues. CDR1 is GTSNPN, CDR2 SVGIG, per germline (reference sequence). The CDR3 sequence: CAWTPGQGESIQYF. The CDR3 DNA is TGTGCCTGGACGCCGGGACAGGGGGAATCCATTCAGTACTTC.

The V gene is TRBV5-1, the J gene TRBJ2-3, with D possibly matching TRBD2 (7 bases). The germline V gene has CDR1 SGHRS and CDR2 YFSETQ. This CDR3 has 14 amino acids. Trimming shortened V by 0 bases and J by 6 bases, and 11 bases separated the two germline ends. The DNA for the CDR3 is TGCGCCAGCAGCTTGGCTAGGGGGGGCGATACGCAGTATTTT. As protein: CASSLARGGDTQYF.

V is TRBV4-2 and J is TRBJ1-5; 7 nucleotides match TRBD1. This CDR3 has 17 amino acids. V was pared by 0 bases and J by 0 bases, with 5 bases of the junction left unmatched. Germline V CDR1 and CDR2: LGHNA, YNFKEQ. Here the CDR3 reads CASSQDGTEYSNQPQHF. CDR3 coding DNA: TGTGCCAGCAGCCAAGACGGGACAGAGTATAGCAATCAGCCCCAGCATTTT.